Listed below are T cell receptor beta chains from one sample, sequenced in a study of T cell clonotyping in hematopoietic cell transplantation. Sequenced by immunoSEQ multiplex PCR; TCRdb stores in-frame clones only, minus some. The table lists tens of thousands of clones, approximately 95% of them singletons. Sequencing was done on a sample of peripheral blood mononuclear cells. The receptors here all came from a man aged 30-40 years in good health. Some clones in this sample may be carry-over from other donors' samples. Both conserved end residues are part of each CDR3. The D gene is left open where the match is weak. Rows may omit the clone size; those that give it use once, few, many or a size class.

V: TRBV27; J: TRBJ2-1; size: NA; D: NA; CDR3: CASRVVNEQFF; DNA: TGTGCCAGCAGGGTCGTCAATGAGCAGTTCTTC
V: TRBV2; J: TRBJ2-7; size: once; D: NA; CDR3: CASLLGPWYEQYF; DNA: TGTGCCAGCCTACTAGGACCTTGGTACGAGCAGTACTTC
V: TRBV6-6; J: TRBJ2-2; size: NA; D: NA; CDR3: CASSYVDTGELFF; DNA: TGTGCCAGCAGTTACGTCGACACCGGGGAGCTGTTTTTT
V: TRBV19; J: TRBJ2-5; size: NA; D: NA; CDR3: CATSDPGRKQETQYF; DNA: TGTGCCACCTCTGACCCAGGGCGTAAGCAAGAGACCCAGTACTTC
V: TRBV29-1; J: TRBJ2-7; size: NA; D: NA; CDR3: CSVAPRLSYEQYF; DNA: TGCAGCGTTGCCCCCAGGTTATCCTACGAGCAGTACTTC
V: TRBV6-5; J: TRBJ1-2; size: NA; D: NA; CDR3: CASLDGGYGYTF; DNA: TGTGCCAGTTTGGACGGGGGCTATGGCTACACCTTC
V: TRBV7-6; J: TRBJ2-3; size: NA; D: NA; CDR3: CASSPGLSGLITDTQYF; DNA: TGTGCCAGCAGCCCGGGTCTTAGTGGCCTTATCACAGATACGCAGTATTTT
V: TRBV6-5; J: TRBJ2-6; size: NA; D: NA; CDR3: CASKDGRSGANVLTF; DNA: TGTGCCAGCAAGGACGGCCGCTCTGGGGCCAACGTCCTGACTTTC
V: TRBV5-6; J: TRBJ1-2; size: once; D: TRBD1; CDR3: CASSPLRQGANYGYTF; DNA: TGTGCCAGCAGCCCTTTGCGACAGGGAGCTAACTATGGCTACACCTTC
V: TRBV19; J: TRBJ2-3; size: NA; D: TRBD2; CDR3: CASSKLAGDTQYF; DNA: TGTGCCAGTAGTAAGCTAGCGGGAGATACGCAGTATTTT
V: TRBV30; J: TRBJ2-2; size: once; D: NA; CDR3: CAWKPGAGGELFF; DNA: TGTGCCTGGAAGCCAGGGGCCGGCGGGGAGCTGTTTTTT